This TCR beta chain derives from a study of PD-L1 blockade in urothelial cancer. Study-wide background: Dosed intravenously at 1,200 mg every 3 weeks, atezolizumab was initiated by patients around 2014.

All patients handed over anywhere from 1 to 8 samples, pretreatment and on-treatment. Trimming removed 0 bases at V and 5 bases at J, with 11 bases between. The germline V gene has CDR1 SGHRS and CDR2 YFSETQ. This CDR3 has 14 amino acids. Templates that were synthetic TCR analogs were spiked into each PCR. Sequenced by immunoSEQ multiplex PCR; TCRdb stores in-frame clones only, minus some. Found here are 35,000 to 40,000 clones, approximately 80% of them singletons; the top ten hold approximately 3.4%. Study results and caveats: Below-median TCR clonality that was measured in pretreatment blood predicted better survival.

About this clone: No antigen is known for it.

This clonotype was obtained from a man between 65 and 85 years old with urothelial cancer. The specimen comprised PBMCs, sampled around atezolizumab (anti-PD-L1) treatment. The chain has TRBV5-1 and TRBJ2-5; weak D call: TRBD1 (6 bases). CDR3 amino acids: CASSLAGQGETQYF. DNA for the CDR3: TGCGCCAGCAGCTTGGCGGGGCAGGGGGAGACCCAGTACTTC.